One sample yielded the 25 T cell receptor beta chains listed below, sequenced in a study of CD8+ T cells in alopecia areata. Treatment noted: oral pan-JAK inhibitor, 5-10 mg twice daily. Once RNA had been extracted, it was reverse transcribed into cDNA to act as the sequencing template. Data came from immunoSEQ multiplex PCR; TCRdb stores just in-frame clones and leaves some out. The data contain about 190,000 clones, about three fifths of them singletons. Sequencing used CD4+ T cells sorted from blood, obtained at week 4, from a patient treated with tofacitinib. All receptors come from a human donor with alopecia areata.

The chain has TRBV7-2 and TRBJ2-1; 7 bases align to TRBD2. With V trimmed by 2 bases and J by 9 bases, 4 bases remained unmatched. Germline V gene sequence: CDR1 SGHTA, CDR2 FQGNSA. CDR3 length equals 13 residues. CDR3 DNA sequence: TGTGCCAGCAGCTTATCAAGCGGGACTGAGCAGTTCTTC. Translation: CASSLSSGTEQFF. The whole variable domain, filled in from reference TRBV7-2 and TRBJ2-1, reads GAGVSQSPSNKVTEKGKDVELRCDPISGHTALYWYRQSLGQGLEFLIYFQGNSAPDKSGLPSDRFSAERTGGSVSTLTIQRTQQEDSAVYLCASSLSSGTEQFFGPGTRLTVL.

The chain combines TRBV18 with TRBJ2-5; possibly TRBD1 for D (6 bases). The V gene lost 3 bases and the J gene lost 5 bases, with 13 bases spanning the gap. The CDR3 sequence is 14 residues long. Germline values: CDR1 KGHSH, CDR2 LQKENI. The CDR3 loop reads CASSPAGARETQYF. The CDR3 region has the DNA TGTGCCAGCTCACCGGCAGGGGCCCGGGAGACCCAGTACTTC.

The sample holds many counts of this clone. The rearrangement joins TRBV6-5 to TRBJ2-5; TRBD2 matches at 8 bases. V gave up 2 bases and J gave up 7 bases; unmatched junction bases: 12. The CDR3 consists of 16 residues. The germline V gene encodes CDR1 MNHEY and CDR2 SVGAGI. Here the CDR3 reads CASSYGQAGAEGTQYF. The CDR3 nucleotides read TGTGCCAGCAGTTACGGTCAAGCGGGAGCTGAGGGGACCCAGTACTTC.

This rearrangement joins TRBV15 to TRBJ1-2; 12 bases are shared with TRBD1. The CDR3 is 15 residues long. Germline V CDR1 and CDR2: LNHNV, YYDKDF (reference sequence). V dropped 5 bases and J dropped 5; count of bases not matched to a gene: 6. CDR3 amino acids: CATSVRDRGPYGYTF. CDR3 nucleotide sequence: TGTGCCACCAGCGTCCGGGACAGGGGGCCTTATGGCTACACCTTC.

The chain carries TRBV29-1 and TRBJ2-5; D gene ambiguous. V was trimmed by 0 bases and J by 3 bases, leaving 8 bases between them. Germline V gene lookup returns CDR1 SQVTM and CDR2 ANQGSEA. The CDR3 totals 13 residues. CDR3 sequence reads: CSVEDVSKETQYF. The CDR3 region has the DNA TGCAGCGTTGAAGACGTTAGTAAAGAGACCCAGTACTTC.

V gene TRBV10-3 combines with J gene TRBJ1-5; D uncertain. CDR1 and CDR2 (germline): ENHRY, SYGVKD. The CDR3 runs 13 residues. The V gene lost 4 bases and the J gene lost 4 bases, with 8 bases spanning the gap. DNA for the CDR3: TGTGCCATCAGTGCCGGAGGAAATCAGCCCCAGCATTTT. Translating gives CAISAGGNQPQHF.

The chain links TRBV7-9 to TRBJ2-6; tentative D call: TRBD1 (5 bases). CDR1 is SEHNR and CDR2 is FQNEAQ in the germline V gene (reference sequence). V was trimmed by 2 bases and J by 0 bases, leaving 11 bases between them. CDR3 length: 17 residues. The CDR3 DNA is TGTGCCAGCAGCTTAAGTCTTGGGGCCTCTGGGGCCAACGTCCTGACTTTC. Translating gives CASSLSLGASGANVLTF.

The chain uses TRBV4-3 and TRBJ2-7, with unresolved D. The germline gives CDR1 LGHNA, CDR2 YSLEER. The CDR3 contains 14 residues. Between the trimmed V and J ends, which lost 1 base and 2 bases, there was a span of 9 bases. CDR3 sequence: CASSQGAAAYEQYF. In DNA form, the CDR3 reads TGCGCCAGCAGCCAAGGGGCAGCCGCCTACGAGCAGTACTTC.

V gene TRBV6-1 combines with J gene TRBJ2-2; D might be TRBD1 (6 bases). The CDR3 runs to 14 residues. From germline, CDR1 is MNHNS and CDR2 SASEGT. V was trimmed by 8 bases and J by 5 bases, leaving 15 bases between them. CDR3 DNA sequence: TGTGCCAGCTTGGAGTCAGGGGCAACCGGGGAGCTGTTTTTT. It specifies CASLESGATGELFF.

This clone ranks as medium-sized. The chain is built from TRBV28 and TRBJ1-3, with D hard to call. The CDR3 totals 10 residues. Trimming shortened V by 7 bases and J by 6 bases, and 4 bases separated the two germline ends. The V gene's germline CDR1 is MDHEN and CDR2 SYDVKM. CDR3 in DNA: TGTGCCAGCAAGGCAAACACCATATATTTT. Translating it yields CASKANTIYF.

This sequence joins TRBV6-1 and TRBJ1-5; D is ambiguous. Per the germline V gene, CDR1 is MNHNS and CDR2 is SASEGT. The CDR3 is made up of 13 amino acids. Deletions cut 7 bases from V and 5 bases from J, with 12 bases between. In DNA, the CDR3 is TGTGCCAGCACCCAACGGGTGGATCAGCCCCAGCATTTT. Its protein is CASTQRVDQPQHF.

This clone occurred a few times. This chain's CDR3 is CASSLSGTVGQETQYF. DNA of the CDR3: TGTGCCAGCAGCTTGAGCGGCACAGTGGGGCAAGAGACCCAGTACTTC. The rearrangement uses TRBV7-2 and TRBJ2-5; perhaps TRBD2 as D (5 bases). The CDR3 has 16 amino acids. V gave up 3 bases and J gave up 2 bases, with 16 bases separating them. Germline V gene sequence: CDR1 SGHTA, CDR2 FQGNSA.

The rearrangement joins TRBV4-2 to TRBJ2-1; TRBD1 agrees at 11 bases. CDR3 length equals 16 residues. V shed 4 bases and J 1 base; nucleotides not matched to a gene: 3. Germline lookup yields CDR1 LGHNA and CDR2 YNFKEQ. The CDR3 spells CASSLGQGESYNEQFF. CDR3 DNA: TGTGCCAGCAGCCTGGGACAGGGGGAATCCTACAATGAGCAGTTCTTC.

The CDR3 spells CASRRSGSLDTQYF. The CDR3 DNA reads as TGTGCCAGCAGGCGGAGCGGGAGCCTAGATACGCAGTATTTT. V and J are TRBV27 and TRBJ2-3; 8 bases are a match to TRBD2. Per the germline V gene, CDR1 is MNHEY and CDR2 is SMNVEV (reference sequence). V lost 6 bases, J lost 5 bases, and 7 bases stayed unmatched. The CDR3 covers 14 residues.

The chain carries TRBV19 and TRBJ2-3, with D perhaps TRBD2 (5 bases). The germline gives CDR1 LNHDA, CDR2 SQIVND (reference sequence). Deletions cut 3 bases from V and 2 bases from J, with 15 bases between. The CDR3 is 16 residues long. CDR3 nucleotide sequence: TGTGCCAGTAGTATTGGGGAGACTGGATCCACAGATACGCAGTATTTT. Amino acid sequence: CASSIGETGSTDTQYF.

J is TRBJ2-2 and V is TRBV29-1; 7 bases align to TRBD1. CDR1 SQVTM and CDR2 ANQGSEA come from the germline V gene. The J segment lost 4 bases and the V segment lost 7 bases, leaving 12 bases of the junction unmatched. The CDR3 runs to 15 residues. Here the CDR3 DNA reads TGCAGCGCAAGACAGGGTTCTCGTGGCACCGGGGAGCTGTTTTTT. It encodes CSARQGSRGTGELFF.

The chain employs TRBV4-1 and TRBJ1-2; no firm D call. V gave up 1 base and J gave up 2 bases, with 11 bases separating them. Germline values: CDR1 MGHRA, CDR2 YSYEKL. The length of the CDR3 is 15 residues. CDR3 in amino acids: CASSQAPATNYGYTF. The CDR3 DNA reads as TGCGCCAGCAGCCAAGCGCCAGCTACAAACTATGGCTACACCTTC.

This clone was detected only a few times. The chain has TRBV29-1 and TRBJ2-2; D not certain. Per the germline V gene, CDR1 is SQVTM and CDR2 is ANQGSEA. V was cut by 7 bases and J by 3 bases, with 15 bases left in between. This CDR3 is built from 14 residues. Here the CDR3 reads CSARAGLDTGELFF. CDR3 DNA sequence: TGCAGCGCCCGGGCCGGGTTAGACACCGGGGAGCTGTTTTTT.

This clone came up once. The J gene is TRBJ2-5, the V gene TRBV5-1; TRBD2 matches at 9 bases. The CDR3 is 15 residues long. V shed 1 base, J shed 5 bases, and the junction held 6 bases outside the gene matches. The germline V gene has CDR1 SGHRS and CDR2 YFSETQ. CDR3 DNA sequence: TGCGCCAGCAGCTTGTTGGCGGGAGGGCCTGAGACCCAGTACTTC. This sequence encodes CASSLLAGGPETQYF.

This rearrangement joins TRBV7-2 to TRBJ1-5; D gene unclear. The V end was cut by 0 bases, the J end by 4 bases, with 7 bases between. CDR1 and CDR2 (germline): SGHTA, FQGNSA. The length of the CDR3 is 14 residues. The CDR3, as DNA: TGTGCCAGCAGCTTAGCAGACGGGAATCAGCCCCAGCATTTT. Its translation is CASSLADGNQPQHF.

This chain joins TRBV18 and TRBJ1-5; 7 nucleotides line up with TRBD1. This CDR3 has 17 residues. Germline values: CDR1 KGHSH, CDR2 LQKENI. V lost 1 base and J lost 4; bases outside the gene matches: 10. CDR3 sequence: CASSPRGTVEKNQPQHF. The CDR3 DNA sequence: TGTGCCAGCTCACCACGTGGGACAGTCGAAAAGAATCAGCCCCAGCATTTT.

Turning to this clone: Within the sample, other DNA sequences also encode this same CDR3. This chain connects TRBV15 to TRBJ1-1, with 7 nucleotides matching TRBD1. J gave up 0 bases and V 4 bases, and 2 bases lay outside the gene matches. The CDR3 has 14 amino acids. Germline lookup yields CDR1 LNHNV and CDR2 YYDKDF (reference sequence). The CDR3 nucleotides read TGTGCCACCAGCACTGGGACAGTGAACACTGAAGCTTTCTTT. It specifies CATSTGTVNTEAFF.

This chain uses TRBV29-1 with TRBJ2-5, with D possibly matching TRBD2 (6 bases). The CDR3 length is 11 residues. CDR1 SQVTM and CDR2 ANQGSEA come from the germline V gene. Trimming took off 4 bases at V and 9 bases at J, with 12 bases between the two ends. The CDR3 loop is CSVGEWGAQYF. Here the CDR3 DNA reads TGCAGCGTTGGAGAATGGGGGGCCCAGTACTTC.

V and J are TRBV6-5 and TRBJ2-3; D not certain. This CDR3 has 11 amino acids. From germline, CDR1 is MNHEY and CDR2 SVGAGI. With 6 bases removed from V and 5 bases from J, the gap between germline ends came to 6 bases. The CDR3 region is CASSQGDTQYF. CDR3 nucleotide sequence: TGTGCCAGCAGCCAAGGAGATACGCAGTATTTT.

The CDR3 reads CASTPSGRVTGELFF. CDR3 DNA sequence: TGTGCCAGCACCCCTAGCGGGAGGGTCACCGGGGAGCTGTTTTTT. The chain combines TRBV6-6 with TRBJ2-2, with 12 positions matching TRBD2. Germline V lookup: CDR1 MNHNY, CDR2 SVGAGI (reference sequence). The CDR3 has 15 residues. J gave up 4 bases and V 7 bases, and 4 bases lay outside the gene matches.